This TCR beta chain was retrieved from a study of early T cells in non-severe SARS-CoV-2 infection. Overall study context: Investigators sequenced bulk RNA drawn from unsorted whole blood, and chains remained unpaired.

In this sample, this clonotype turned up many times. cDNA molecules, individually, were tagged with unique molecular identifiers. One entry per CDR3 protein, called by TCRdb with MiXCR from the 5' RACE reads. The sample has 25,000 to 35,000 distinct CDR3 sequences; 3.5% to 5.5% are singletons. Deletions cut 2 bases from V and 2 bases from J, with 9 bases between. The CDR3 spans 14 residues. From germline, CDR1 is MNHNS and CDR2 SASEGT. The source of this sequence is an adult who was a healthcare worker with PCR-confirmed SARS-CoV-2 infection or an uninfected control (not recorded which). The chain joins TRBV6-1 to TRBJ2-5; a possible D gene is TRBD2 (5 bases). The input for sequencing was whole blood, taken at baseline. The CDR3 nucleotides are TGTGCCAGCAGTGAATCGGTAGCGCAAGAGACCCAGTACTTC. Residues: CASSESVAQETQYF.